This T cell receptor beta chain was identified in a study of shared T cell receptors in the human thymus. This clone showed up just once. The same CDR3 can be traced to other DNA sequences in this sample. This CDR3 region has 14 residues. With 5 bases clipped from V and 2 bases from J, the junction kept 5 bases outside the gene matches. Germline-derived CDR1 and CDR2 are SGHTA and FQGNSA. Using immunoSEQ multiplex PCR, the repertoire was profiled, and TCRdb retains in-frame clones only, with some absent. The sample consists of about 500,000 clones, around three quarters of them appearing once. These sequences were also reported in another study, on human thymus T cells. That work contributes: Serving as donors were healthy Finnish infants, each of whom was having open corrective surgery for congenital heart defects. Resections from corrective heart surgery provided thymus tissue. Thymic and blood repertoires appeared to carry a bias in their V and J gene usage. Highly overlapping thymic repertoires in unrelated individuals were reported by related research.

The receptor was isolated from a boy younger than two with a congenital heart defect. V and J are TRBV7-2 and TRBJ2-7; 8 nucleotides line up with TRBD1. Specimen: thymocytes. The CDR3: CASSPRGRAYEQYF. In DNA form, the CDR3 reads TGTGCCAGCAGCCCCAGGGGGCGGGCCTACGAGCAGTACTTC. The full variable domain, its missing parts supplied by reference TRBV7-2 and TRBJ2-7, is GAGVSQSPSNKVTEKGKDVELRCDPISGHTALYWYRQSLGQGLEFLIYFQGNSAPDKSGLPSDRFSAERTGGSVSTLTIQRTQQEDSAVYLCASSPRGRAYEQYFGPGTRLTVT.